These 29 T cell receptor beta chains were all obtained from the same sample, sequenced in a study of CD8+CD57+ T cells in acquired aplastic anemia. The TCR beta profiling, which covered VDJ combination and CDR3 sequence, was carried out using genomic DNA as the template. TCRdb passed the reads through MiXCR, listing each CDR3 protein once. Of approximately 80,000 distinct CDR3 sequences detected, around 70% appear once; the ten largest clones hold about 82%. Patients chosen for sequencing had shown CD8+CD57+ cell expansion by flow cytometry. Sequenced material: sorted CD4+, CD8+, or CD8+CD57+ T cells (not recorded which) from PBMCs. The receptors were sampled from a human donor with aplastic anemia.

The genes are TRBV9 and TRBJ2-7, with D maybe TRBD1 (6 bases). The V end lost 3 bases, the J end lost 8 bases, and 9 bases lay between the germline ends. There are 11 residues in the CDR3. Germline assignment: CDR1 SGDLS and CDR2 YYNGEE. This CDR3 is CASSDRGKQYF. CDR3 coding DNA: TGTGCCAGCAGCGATAGGGGGAAGCAGTACTTC.

Regarding this clonotype: One junction end disagrees with the germline gene, perhaps due to a read error. The rearrangement joins TRBV15 to TRBJ2-1; either TRBD1 or TRBD2 may supply D (6 bases each). The length of the CDR3 is 17 residues. Germline V lookup: CDR1 LNHNV, CDR2 YYDKDF (reference sequence). For the CDR3, the DNA is TGTGCCACCAGCCCCCGGAGGGGGGTCAGCTCCTACAATAAGCAGTTCTTC. Protein product: CATSPRRGVSSYNKQFF.

V is TRBV19 and J is TRBJ1-2; 7 bases line up with TRBD1. This CDR3 has 12 amino acids. Germline V gives CDR1 LNHDA, CDR2 SQIVND (reference sequence). After removal of 5 bases from V and 5 bases from J, the junction contained 2 bases not matched to a gene. The DNA for the CDR3 is TGTGCCAGTAGTCTACAGGGGTATGGCTACACCTTC. Translating gives CASSLQGYGYTF.

The chain combines TRBV7-2 with TRBJ2-3; D remains unclear. Trimming shortened V by 0 bases and J by 5 bases, and 9 bases separated the two germline ends. Germline V gives CDR1 SGHTA, CDR2 FQGNSA. The length of the CDR3 is 14 residues. The CDR3 sequence: CASSLAGSGDTQYF. The CDR3 region has the DNA TGTGCCAGCAGCTTAGCGGGGTCGGGAGATACGCAGTATTTT.

This clonotype was seen a handful of times. This chain joins TRBV15 and TRBJ2-1; D is perhaps TRBD2 (6 bases). The germline CDR1 and CDR2 sequences are LNHNV and YYDKDF (reference sequence). Deletions cut 6 bases from V and 0 bases from J, with 12 bases between. This CDR3 comprises 15 residues. The CDR3 here is CATSRDSSSYNEQFF. The CDR3 nucleotides are TGTGCCACCAGTCGGGACTCGAGCTCCTACAATGAGCAGTTCTTC.

J is TRBJ1-2 and V is TRBV15; D might be TRBD1 (5 bases). Germline CDR1 LNHNV, CDR2 YYDKDF (reference sequence). The CDR3 is 14 residues long. V lost 0 bases, J lost 4 bases, and 9 bases lay in between. The CDR3 nucleotides are TGTGCCACCAGCAGAGATGGGACGGCCTATGGCTACACCTTC. Its translation: CATSRDGTAYGYTF.

The genes are TRBV7-9 and TRBJ2-7, with 11 nucleotides matching TRBD2. Germline V gene data show CDR1 as SEHNR and CDR2 as FQNEAQ (reference sequence). The CDR3 is made up of 15 amino acids. The J segment lost 3 bases and the V segment lost 5 bases, leaving 6 bases of the junction unmatched. CDR3 in DNA: TGTGCCAGCAGCCGCTCCGGACTAGCGGGCTACGAGCAGTACTTC. It yields the protein CASSRSGLAGYEQYF.

At least ten counts were recorded for this clonotype. The genes are TRBV19 and TRBJ2-7; tentatively, D is TRBD1 (5 bases). This CDR3 is 16 amino acids long. Trimming shortened V by 3 bases and J by 3 bases, and 18 bases separated the two germline ends. The V gene's germline CDR1 is LNHDA and CDR2 SQIVND (reference sequence). The CDR3 nucleotides read TGTGCCAGTAGTATTCTCAGCCAGGGTGGTCTCTACGAGCAGTACTTC. This translates into CASSILSQGGLYEQYF.

This clonotype was counted between two and nine times. This rearrangement joins TRBV7-9 to TRBJ2-7; maybe TRBD2 (5 bases). V gave up 8 bases and J gave up 4 bases, with 12 bases separating them. The germline CDR1 and CDR2 sequences are SEHNR and FQNEAQ (reference sequence). The CDR3 extends over 12 amino acids. For the CDR3, the DNA is TGTGCCAGCGGGGATTCGGGGTACGAGCAGTACTTC. Its translation is CASGDSGYEQYF.

The J gene is TRBJ1-5, the V gene TRBV24-1, with D maybe TRBD1 (5 bases). CDR1 and CDR2 (germline): KGHDR, SFDVKD. The CDR3 is 15 amino acids. V was cut by 3 bases and J by 7 bases, with 15 bases left in between. CDR3 DNA: TGTGCCACCAGTGATCACGGGGCGCAGAGCCAGCCCCAGCATTTT. Translated, it gives CATSDHGAQSQPQHF.

The V and J genes are TRBV2 and TRBJ2-2, with D possibly being TRBD2 (6 bases). V lost 4 bases, J lost 15 bases, and 12 bases lay in between. The germline V gene encodes CDR1 SNHLY and CDR2 FYNNEI. The CDR3 runs to 11 residues. This CDR3 is CASSVSTGVFF. As DNA, the CDR3 is TGTGCCAGCAGTGTGAGTACGGGAGTGTTTTTT.

This rearrangement joins TRBV7-9 to TRBJ1-3; D is undetermined. The V gene's germline CDR1 is SEHNR and CDR2 FQNEAQ (reference sequence). The CDR3 contains 11 residues. V was clipped by 10 bases and J by 3 bases, with 7 bases between them. In DNA, the CDR3 is TGTGCCAACGGCTTTGGAAACACCATATATTTT. Its protein is CANGFGNTIYF.

The V call is TRBV2, the J call TRBJ1-6; the match to TRBD1 covers 8 bases. Germline CDR1 and CDR2: SNHLY and FYNNEI. The CDR3 is 13 residues long. V was pared by 5 bases and J by 7 bases, with 1 base of the junction left unmatched. Written as DNA, the CDR3 is TGTGCCAGCAGTTGGACAGGGAATTCACCCCTCCACTTT. This translates into CASSWTGNSPLHF.

A single count supports this clonotype. The genes are TRBV10-3 and TRBJ2-5; D is uncertain. V lost 4 bases, J lost 4 bases, and 7 bases lay in between. Germline loops: CDR1 ENHRY, CDR2 SYGVKD. The CDR3 loop spans 12 amino acids. For the CDR3, the DNA is TGTGCCATCAGTGGGGGTCGAGAGACCCAGTACTTC. It specifies CAISGGRETQYF.

This clonotype appeared once. The CDR3 reads CATSDLGTGVADTQYF. The CDR3, as DNA: TGTGCCACCAGTGATCTCGGGACAGGAGTCGCAGATACGCAGTATTTT. This chain links TRBV24-1 with TRBJ2-3; 8 bases are a match to TRBD1. Germline assignment: CDR1 KGHDR and CDR2 SFDVKD. This CDR3 spans 16 amino acids. V lost 3 bases and J lost 4; bases outside the gene matches: 8.

The table lists this clonotype with a count of one. V gene TRBV7-2 combines with J gene TRBJ1-1; D is unclear. Germline CDR1 and CDR2: SGHTA and FQGNSA. The CDR3 has 13 amino acids. V lost 7 bases, J lost 5 bases, and 14 bases lay in between. CDR3 DNA: TGTGCCAGCACCCAAGGTAGGAGGACTGAAGCTTTCTTT. Its protein is CASTQGRRTEAFF. The complete variable domain, with remaining parts taken from reference TRBV7-2 and TRBJ1-1, reads GAGVSQSPSNKVTEKGKDVELRCDPISGHTALYWYRQSLGQGLEFLIYFQGNSAPDKSGLPSDRFSAERTGGSVSTLTIQRTQQEDSAVYLCASTQGRRTEAFFGQGTRLTVV.

The chain recombines TRBV29-1 with TRBJ2-2; D is unresolved. The CDR3 contains 12 residues. The germline V gene has CDR1 SQVTM and CDR2 ANQGSEA. The V end was cut by 3 bases, the J end by 1 base, with 3 bases between. This chain's CDR3 is CSVEGNTGELFF. The CDR3 coding sequence is TGCAGCGTTGAGGGGAACACCGGGGAGCTGTTTTTT.

V and J are TRBV7-8 and TRBJ2-3; 8 bases are a match to TRBD2. The CDR3 totals 16 residues. Germline CDR1 reads SGHVS; CDR2 reads FQNEAQ. Germline trimming cut 6 bases from V and 5 bases from J; bases unmatched to any gene: 13. This CDR3 reads CASRQAGEVRGDTQYF. CDR3 nucleotides: TGTGCCAGCAGACAAGCGGGAGAGGTGCGTGGAGATACGCAGTATTTT.

This chain connects TRBV4-1 to TRBJ1-1, with D unresolved. With 1 base removed from V and 1 base from J, the gap between germline ends came to 7 bases. CDR1 and CDR2 (germline): MGHRA, YSYEKL. The CDR3 extends over 14 amino acids. The CDR3 is CASSQARPNTEAFF. The CDR3 DNA reads as TGCGCCAGCAGCCAAGCCAGACCGAACACTGAAGCTTTCTTT.

This clonotype was observed a few times. The chain recombines TRBV19 with TRBJ2-7; D call uncertain. This CDR3 region has 12 residues. V shed 4 bases and J shed 6 bases, with 10 bases lying between them. Looked up from germline, CDR1 is LNHDA and CDR2 is SQIVND (reference sequence). The CDR3 region has the DNA TGTGCCAGTAGTAGTACCCCATCCGAGCAGTACTTC. Protein product: CASSSTPSEQYF.

V and J are TRBV10-2 and TRBJ1-1, with 7 positions matching TRBD1. The CDR3 loop spans 16 amino acids. J was trimmed by 2 bases and V by 2 bases; bases with no gene match: 8. Germline CDR1 is WSHSY and CDR2 is SAAADI. CDR3 in DNA: TGCGCCAGCAGTGAGCCAGGGACAGAAATTAACACTGAAGCTTTCTTT. The encoded protein is CASSEPGTEINTEAFF.

This clonotype was counted ten times or more. This rearrangement joins TRBV27 to TRBJ2-5, with D perhaps matching TRBD1 or TRBD2 (5 bases each). V was trimmed by 1 base and J by 5 bases, leaving 11 bases between them. The germline V gene has CDR1 MNHEY and CDR2 SMNVEV (reference sequence). The CDR3 extends over 14 amino acids. CDR3 DNA sequence: TGTGCCAGCAGTTTATACAGGACTGGGGAGACCCAGTACTTC. Encoded protein: CASSLYRTGETQYF.

This chain connects TRBV2 to TRBJ1-6; D gene ambiguous. There are 16 residues in the CDR3. Germline V gives CDR1 SNHLY, CDR2 FYNNEI. V lost 0 bases, J lost 0 bases, and 6 bases lay in between. CDR3 protein: CASSEAHGSYNSPLHF. As DNA, the CDR3 is TGTGCCAGCAGTGAAGCCCACGGCTCCTATAATTCACCCCTCCACTTT.

The chain links TRBV7-2 to TRBJ2-7, with no clear D. The germline V gene encodes CDR1 SGHTA and CDR2 FQGNSA. The CDR3 is made up of 12 amino acids. Between the trimmed V and J ends, which lost 8 bases and 0 bases, there was a span of 8 bases. In DNA, the CDR3 is TGTGCCAGCGGATTGAGCTCCTACGAGCAGTACTTC. Protein: CASGLSSYEQYF.

To note about this clonotype: An end of the junction does not agree with germline; a read error may underlie this. J is TRBJ1-2 and V is TRBV7-6, with a weak D call TRBD1 (5 bases). Germline assignment: CDR1 SGHVS and CDR2 FNYEAQ. The CDR3 spans 15 residues. CDR3 sequence: CASSLTRGAHYGYTF. CDR3 nucleotides: TGTGCCAGCAGTCTTACACGGGGCGCGCACTATGGTTACACCTTC.

V and J are TRBV7-3 and TRBJ1-6; D not certain. V was shortened by 5 bases and J by 1 base, with 12 bases between the two germline ends. This CDR3 is 16 amino acids long. Germline V CDR1 and CDR2: SGHTA, FQGTGA. Here the CDR3 DNA reads TGTGCCAGCAGCGCCCGACTCGGGTCCTATAATTCACCCCTCCACTTT. Protein sequence: CASSARLGSYNSPLHF.

On this clonotype itself: This sequence may be a read error, since a much larger clone differs from it by one base. The rearrangement links TRBV11-2 to TRBJ2-1; D gene ambiguous. CDR3 length equals 12 residues. CDR1 is SGHAT, CDR2 FQNNGV, per germline. Between the trimmed V and J ends, which lost 7 bases and 5 bases, there was a span of 9 bases. The DNA for the CDR3 is TGTGCCAGCATCTTCTCTAACAATGAGCAGTTCTTC. Encoded protein: CASIFSNNEQFF. Complete variable domain (other parts from reference TRBV11-2 and TRBJ2-1): EAGVAQSPRYKIIEKRQSVAFWCNPISGHATLYWYQQILGQGPKLLIQFQNNGVVDDSQLPKDRFSAERLKGVDSTLKIQPAKLEDSAVYLCASIFSNNEQFFGPGTRLTVL.

This sequence joins TRBV19 and TRBJ1-5; D remains ambiguous. The CDR3 runs to 14 residues. Trimming shortened V by 6 bases and J by 0 bases, and 9 bases separated the two germline ends. CDR1 and CDR2 from the germline V gene are LNHDA and SQIVND (reference sequence). The CDR3 region has the DNA TGTGCCAGTAGAAGGTCGTATAGCAATCAGCCCCAGCATTTT. It specifies CASRRSYSNQPQHF.

This clonotype was picked up one time. This chain links TRBV2 with TRBJ2-7; 9 nucleotides match TRBD2. Germline trimming cut 8 bases from V and 1 base from J; bases unmatched to any gene: 0. This CDR3 spans 12 amino acids. The germline gives CDR1 SNHLY, CDR2 FYNNEI. CDR3 amino acids: CASLAGSYEQYF. The CDR3 region has the DNA TGTGCCAGCCTAGCGGGATCCTACGAGCAGTACTTC.